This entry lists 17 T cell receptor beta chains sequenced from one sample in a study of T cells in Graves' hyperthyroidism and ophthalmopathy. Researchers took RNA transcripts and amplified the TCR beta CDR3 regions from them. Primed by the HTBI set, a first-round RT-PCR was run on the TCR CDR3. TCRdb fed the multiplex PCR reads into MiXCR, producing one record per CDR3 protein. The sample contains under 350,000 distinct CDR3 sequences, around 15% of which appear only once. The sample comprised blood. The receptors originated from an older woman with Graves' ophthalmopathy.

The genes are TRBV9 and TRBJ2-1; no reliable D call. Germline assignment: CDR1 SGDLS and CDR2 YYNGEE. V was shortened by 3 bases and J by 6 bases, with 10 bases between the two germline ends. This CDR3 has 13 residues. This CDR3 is CASSDQSRNEQFF. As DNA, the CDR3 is TGTGCCAGCAGCGACCAAAGCCGCAATGAGCAGTTCTTC.

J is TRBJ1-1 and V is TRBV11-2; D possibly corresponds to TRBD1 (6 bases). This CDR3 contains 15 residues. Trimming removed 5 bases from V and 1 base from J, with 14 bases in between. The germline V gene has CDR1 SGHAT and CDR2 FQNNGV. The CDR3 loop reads CASSLAGHSNTEAFF. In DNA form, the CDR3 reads TGTGCCAGCAGCCTGGCGGGACATTCGAACACTGAAGCTTTCTTT. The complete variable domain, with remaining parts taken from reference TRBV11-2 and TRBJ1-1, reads EAGVAQSPRYKIIEKRQSVAFWCNPISGHATLYWYQQILGQGPKLLIQFQNNGVVDDSQLPKDRFSAERLKGVDSTLKIQPAKLEDSAVYLCASSLAGHSNTEAFFGQGTRLTVV.

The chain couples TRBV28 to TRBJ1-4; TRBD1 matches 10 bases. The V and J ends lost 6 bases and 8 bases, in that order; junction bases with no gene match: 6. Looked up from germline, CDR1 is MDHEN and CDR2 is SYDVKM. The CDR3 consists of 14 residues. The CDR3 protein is CASSRQGAREKLFF. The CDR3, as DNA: TGTGCCAGCAGCCGACAGGGGGCGCGAGAAAAACTGTTTTTT.

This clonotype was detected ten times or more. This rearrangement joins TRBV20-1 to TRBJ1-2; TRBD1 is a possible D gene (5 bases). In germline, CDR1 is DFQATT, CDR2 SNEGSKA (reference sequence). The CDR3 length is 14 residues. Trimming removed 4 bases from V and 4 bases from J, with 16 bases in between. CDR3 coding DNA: TGCAGTGCTAACCCCGCAGGGCCGCGCTATGGCTACACCTTC. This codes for CSANPAGPRYGYTF.

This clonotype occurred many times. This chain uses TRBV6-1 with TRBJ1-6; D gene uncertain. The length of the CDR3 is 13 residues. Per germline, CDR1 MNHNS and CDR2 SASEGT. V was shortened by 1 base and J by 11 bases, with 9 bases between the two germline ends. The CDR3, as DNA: TGTGCCAGCAGTGAAGATAGGGTGACACCCCTCCACTTT. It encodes CASSEDRVTPLHF.

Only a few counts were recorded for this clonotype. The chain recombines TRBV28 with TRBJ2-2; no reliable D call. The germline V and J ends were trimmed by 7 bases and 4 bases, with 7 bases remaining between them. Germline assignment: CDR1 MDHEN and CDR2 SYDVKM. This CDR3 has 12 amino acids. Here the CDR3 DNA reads TGTGCCAGCACTAAGCTCACCGGGGAGCTGTTTTTT. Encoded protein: CASTKLTGELFF.

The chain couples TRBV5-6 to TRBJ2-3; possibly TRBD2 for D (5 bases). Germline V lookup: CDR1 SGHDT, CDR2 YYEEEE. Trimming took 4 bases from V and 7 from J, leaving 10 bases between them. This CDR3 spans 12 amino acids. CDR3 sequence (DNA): TGTGCCAGCAGCCCGGACTCTTATACGCAGTATTTT. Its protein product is CASSPDSYTQYF. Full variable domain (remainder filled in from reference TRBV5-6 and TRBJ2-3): DAGVTQSPTHLIKTRGQQVTLRCSPKSGHDTVSWYQQALGQGPQFIFQYYEEEERQRGNFPDRFSGHQFPNYSSELNVNALLLGDSALYLCASSPDSYTQYFGPGTRLTVL.

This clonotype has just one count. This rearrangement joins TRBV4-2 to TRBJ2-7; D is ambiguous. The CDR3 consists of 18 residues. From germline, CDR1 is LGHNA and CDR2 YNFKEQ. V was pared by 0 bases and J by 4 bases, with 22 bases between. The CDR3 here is CASSQERFLASIPYEQYF. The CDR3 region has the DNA TGTGCCAGCAGCCAAGAGCGGTTCCTGGCGTCTATCCCTTACGAGCAGTACTTC.

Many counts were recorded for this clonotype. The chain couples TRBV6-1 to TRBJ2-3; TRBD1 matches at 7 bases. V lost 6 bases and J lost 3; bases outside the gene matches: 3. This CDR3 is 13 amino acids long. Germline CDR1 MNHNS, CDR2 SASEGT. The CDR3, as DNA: TGTGCCAGCAGAGAGGGGGCGACAGATACGCAGTATTTT. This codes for CASREGATDTQYF.

The CDR3 loop reads CASSYSPTSGDMETQYF. For the CDR3, the DNA is TGTGCCAGCAGTTATTCCCCGACTAGCGGGGATATGGAGACCCAGTACTTC. This chain uses TRBV6-2 or TRBV6-3 with TRBJ2-5, with 11 bases matching TRBD2. V shed 3 bases and J 5 bases; nucleotides not matched to a gene: 11. The V gene's germline CDR1 is MNHEY and CDR2 SVGEGT. The CDR3 has 17 amino acids.

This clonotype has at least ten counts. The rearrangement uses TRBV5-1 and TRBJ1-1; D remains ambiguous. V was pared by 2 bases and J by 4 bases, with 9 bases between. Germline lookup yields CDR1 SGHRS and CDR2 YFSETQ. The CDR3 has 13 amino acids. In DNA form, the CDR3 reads TGCGCCAGCAGCTTACAATCGGGCACTGAAGCTTTCTTT. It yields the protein CASSLQSGTEAFF. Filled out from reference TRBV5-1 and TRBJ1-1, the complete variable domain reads KAGVTQTPRYLIKTRGQQVTLSCSPISGHRSVSWYQQTPGQGLQFLFEYFSETQRNKGNFPGRFSGRQFSNSRSEMNVSTLELGDSALYLCASSLQSGTEAFFGQGTRLTVV.

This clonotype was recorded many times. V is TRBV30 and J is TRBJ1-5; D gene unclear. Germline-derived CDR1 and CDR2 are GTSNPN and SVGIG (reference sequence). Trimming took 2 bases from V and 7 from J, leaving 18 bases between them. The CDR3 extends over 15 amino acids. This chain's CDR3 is CAWSPQPGVVQPQHF. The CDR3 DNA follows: TGTGCCTGGAGTCCACAACCAGGAGTGGTGCAGCCCCAGCATTTT.

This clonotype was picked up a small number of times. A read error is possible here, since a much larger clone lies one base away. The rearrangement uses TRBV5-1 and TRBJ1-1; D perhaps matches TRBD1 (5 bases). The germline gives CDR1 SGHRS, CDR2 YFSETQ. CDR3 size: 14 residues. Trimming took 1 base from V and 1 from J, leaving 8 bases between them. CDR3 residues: CASSLRQQNTEAFF. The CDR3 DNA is TGCGCCAGCAGCTTGCGACAGCAGAACACTGAAGCTTTCTTT.

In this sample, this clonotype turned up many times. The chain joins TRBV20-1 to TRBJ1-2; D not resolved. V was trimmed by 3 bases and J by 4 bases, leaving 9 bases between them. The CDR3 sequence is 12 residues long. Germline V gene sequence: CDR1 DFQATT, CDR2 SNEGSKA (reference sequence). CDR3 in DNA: TGCAGTGCTAGGGACGACCTCTATGGCTACACCTTC. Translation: CSARDDLYGYTF.

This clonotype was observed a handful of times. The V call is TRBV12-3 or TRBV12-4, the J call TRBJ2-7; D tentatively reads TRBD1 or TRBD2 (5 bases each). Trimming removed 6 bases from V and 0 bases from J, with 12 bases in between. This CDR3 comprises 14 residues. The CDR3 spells CASRWDRSSYEQYF. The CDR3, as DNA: TGTGCCAGCAGATGGGACCGGAGCTCCTACGAGCAGTACTTC.

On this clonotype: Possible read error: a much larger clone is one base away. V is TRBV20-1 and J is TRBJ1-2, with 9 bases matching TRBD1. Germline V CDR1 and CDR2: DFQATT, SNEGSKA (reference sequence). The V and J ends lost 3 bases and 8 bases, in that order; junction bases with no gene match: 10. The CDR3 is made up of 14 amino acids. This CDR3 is CSASQMGQGVGYTF. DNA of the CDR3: TGCAGTGCTAGTCAAATGGGACAGGGCGTGGGCTACACCTTC.

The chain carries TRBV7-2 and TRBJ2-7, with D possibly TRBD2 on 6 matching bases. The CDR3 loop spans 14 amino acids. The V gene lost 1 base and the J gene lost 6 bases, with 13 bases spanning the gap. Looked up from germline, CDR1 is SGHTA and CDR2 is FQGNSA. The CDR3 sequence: CASSLGTGVGEQYF. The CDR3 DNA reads TGTGCCAGCAGCTTAGGGACGGGGGTTGGCGAGCAGTACTTC.